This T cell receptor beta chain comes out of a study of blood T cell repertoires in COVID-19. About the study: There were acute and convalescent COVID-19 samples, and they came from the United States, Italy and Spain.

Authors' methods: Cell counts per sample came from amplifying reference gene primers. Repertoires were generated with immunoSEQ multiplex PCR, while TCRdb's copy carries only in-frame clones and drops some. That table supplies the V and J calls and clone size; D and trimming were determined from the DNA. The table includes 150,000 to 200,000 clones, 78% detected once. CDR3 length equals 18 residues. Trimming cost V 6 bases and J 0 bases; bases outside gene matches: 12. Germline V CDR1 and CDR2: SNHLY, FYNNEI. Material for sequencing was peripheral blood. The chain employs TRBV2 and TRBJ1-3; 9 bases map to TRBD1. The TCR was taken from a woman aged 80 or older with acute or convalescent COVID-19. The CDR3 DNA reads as TGTGCCAGCAGCGAAACGGGACAGGGTTCGCGCTCTGGAAACACCATATATTTT. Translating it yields CASSETGQGSRSGNTIYF.